These 11 T cell receptor beta chains were all obtained from the same sample, sequenced in a study of tumor and adjacent non-tumor tissue in lung cancer. A modified ARM-PCR protocol with three rounds of nested PCR amplified TCRbeta. One entry per CDR3 protein, called by TCRdb with MiXCR from the multiplex PCR reads. This table has more than 70,000 distinct CDR3 sequences, approximately 57% appearing once. The template was RNA from unsorted bulk tissue. Sequenced: lung tumor tissue. Every receptor here comes from a man between 65 and 85 years old with non-small cell lung cancer.

Points on this clonotype: The conserved closing phenylalanine or tryptophan is absent in this CDR3, likely reflecting a read error. The DNA is omitted, as the CDR3 cannot be located on it reliably, and the CDR3 follows TCRdb's listing. The chain employs TRBV29-1 and TRBJ2-7. The CDR3 has 11 amino acids, counting both end residues. The germline gives CDR1 SQVTM, CDR2 ANQGSEA. CDR3 region: CSGTSSYEHYS.

The genes are TRBV10-3 and TRBJ2-7, with D perhaps TRBD1 (6 bases). Trimming took 5 bases from V and 4 from J, leaving 15 bases between them. This CDR3 contains 14 residues. Germline loops: CDR1 ENHRY, CDR2 SYGVKD. This CDR3 is CAISSRQGTYEQYF. DNA of the CDR3: TGTGCCATCAGTTCTCGGCAGGGGACGTACGAGCAGTACTTC.

This chain joins TRBV28 and TRBJ2-7; D is possibly TRBD1 (5 bases). Trimming removed 1 base at V and 6 bases at J, with 13 bases between. The length of the CDR3 is 14 residues. Germline V gene sequence: CDR1 MDHEN, CDR2 SYDVKM. The CDR3 region has the DNA TGTGCCAGCAGTTTATACAGACAGTCTGGCGAGCAGTACGTC. Residues: CASSLYRQSGEQYV.

As to this clonotype: Germline and junction disagree at one end, which may indicate a read error. The chain is built from TRBV29-1 and TRBJ1-5; weak D call: TRBD1 (5 bases). The CDR3 loop spans 14 amino acids. From germline, CDR1 is SQVTM and CDR2 ANQGSEA. This CDR3 is CSVDEGSGYQPHHF. The CDR3 DNA reads TGCAGCGTTGATGAGGGGTCGGGCTATCAGCCCCATCATTTT.

Details on this clonotype: The CDR3 end shows no conserved phenylalanine or tryptophan, and so a read error is likely. The chain links TRBV6-5 to TRBJ2-7, with D possibly being TRBD1 (5 bases). This CDR3 is 14 amino acids long. Germline CDR1 and CDR2: MNHEY and SVGAGI. The germline V and J ends were trimmed by 0 bases and 1 base, with 7 bases remaining between them. Here the CDR3 reads CASSYSGASYEQYS. The CDR3 DNA reads TGTGCCAGCAGTTACTCTGGGGCATCCTACGAGCAGTACTCC.

Concerning this clonotype: This is likely a read error, given that the CDR3 carries no conserved phenylalanine or tryptophan at its end. The V gene is TRBV5-1, the J gene TRBJ1-4; perhaps TRBD1 as D (6 bases). There are 15 residues in the CDR3. V was pared by 7 bases and J by 3 bases, with 16 bases between. Germline values: CDR1 SGHRS, CDR2 YFSETQ. CDR3 amino acids: CASCPNRVANEKLFY. CDR3 sequence (DNA): TGCGCCAGCTGCCCAAACAGGGTGGCTAATGAAAAACTGTTTTAT.

Judged by abundance, this clonotype is medium-sized. The V call is TRBV11-2, the J call TRBJ2-7; D may match TRBD1 or TRBD2 (6 bases each). Germline CDR1 is SGHAT and CDR2 is FQNNGV. V shed 5 bases and J shed 6 bases, with 20 bases lying between them. The CDR3 has 15 amino acids. The CDR3 nucleotides read TGTGCCAGCAGCCAAGCTGGGGGGCGCACGGGCGAGCAGTACTTC. This gives the protein CASSQAGGRTGEQYF.

A remark on this clonotype: Germline is not matched at one junction end, which may reflect a read error. The chain is built from TRBV12-3 or TRBV12-4 and TRBJ2-1; D may be TRBD2 (6 bases). CDR3 size: 15 residues. DNA of the CDR3: TGTGCCAGCACCCCTGGGGGGATCTCCTACGATGAGCAATTCTTC. Translation gives CASTPGGISYDEQFF.

To note about this clonotype: A much larger clone is a single base away; this may be a read error. This sequence joins TRBV28 and TRBJ1-1, with D hard to call. The CDR3 is made up of 12 amino acids. CDR1 is MDHEN and CDR2 is SYDVKM in the germline V gene. CDR3 residues: CASSWVETETFF. The CDR3 coding sequence is TGTGCCAGCAGTTGGGTGGAGACTGAAACTTTCTTT.

As to this clonotype: This CDR3 fails to terminate in the conserved phenylalanine or tryptophan, so it likely reflects a read error. This chain joins TRBV28 and TRBJ2-7, with 7 positions matching TRBD2. This CDR3 is 12 amino acids long. Per the germline V gene, CDR1 is MDHEN and CDR2 is SYDVKM. CDR3 protein: CASKVAGYGQYL. In DNA, the CDR3 is TGTGCCAGCAAGGTAGCGGGCTACGGGCAGTACCTC.

Notes on this clonotype: Given a much more abundant clone one base away, this may be a read error. The chain employs TRBV6-1 and TRBJ1-2, with D unresolved. CDR1 and CDR2 (germline): MNHNS, SASEGT. The length of the CDR3 is 14 residues. In DNA, the CDR3 is TGTGTCGCCCCCAGTCCTGGTCTCCTCTATGGCTACACCTTC. Protein: CVAPSPGLLYGYTF.